Sequencing of this TCR beta chain was carried out in a study of blood T cell repertoires in COVID-19. Study-level information: Acute and convalescent COVID-19 samples came from the United States, Italy and Spain. The cDNA or gDNA used as material had been derived from T cells, B-cell-depleted T cells, or PBMCs.

Recruitment covered roughly 24 US areas and drew participants whose ages spanned 18 to 89 years. The CDR3 is 16 residues long. The V end lost 2 bases, the J end lost 3 bases, and 17 bases lay between the germline ends. CDR1 is SGHRS and CDR2 is YFSETQ in the germline V gene. As handled by the study authors: Estimation of nucleated cell counts relied on the amplification of reference gene primers. Sequenced by immunoSEQ multiplex PCR; TCRdb stores in-frame clones only, minus some. The V and J calls and clone size were taken over from that table, and D and trimming were inferred from the DNA. This sample carries approximately 360,000 clones, 88% of them seen once, and the ten largest clones take approximately 1%.

Specimen: PBMCs or T cells enriched from blood (not recorded which). This TCR derives from a woman aged 25 to 39 with acute COVID-19. The rearrangement uses TRBV5-1 and TRBJ1-2, with D maybe TRBD1 (6 bases). The CDR3, as DNA: TGCGCCAGCAGCTTAACCGCTGAGACAGGAGACTATGGCTACACCTTC. This translates into CASSLTAETGDYGYTF.